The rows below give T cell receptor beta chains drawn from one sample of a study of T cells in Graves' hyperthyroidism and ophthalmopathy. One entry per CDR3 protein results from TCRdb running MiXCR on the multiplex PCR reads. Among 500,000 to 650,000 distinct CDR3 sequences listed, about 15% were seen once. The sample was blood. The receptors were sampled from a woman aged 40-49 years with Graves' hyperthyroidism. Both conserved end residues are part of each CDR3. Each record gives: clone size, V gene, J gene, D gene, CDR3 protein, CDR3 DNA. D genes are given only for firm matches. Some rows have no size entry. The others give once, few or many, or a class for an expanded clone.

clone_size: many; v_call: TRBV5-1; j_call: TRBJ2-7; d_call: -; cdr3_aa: CASSLEQTYEQYF; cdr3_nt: TGCGCCAGCAGCTTGGAACAGACCTACGAGCAGTACTTC
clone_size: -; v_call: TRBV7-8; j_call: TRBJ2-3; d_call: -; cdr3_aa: CASSAWARGTDTQYF; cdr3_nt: TGTGCCAGCAGCGCGTGGGCTAGAGGCACAGATACGCAGTATTTT
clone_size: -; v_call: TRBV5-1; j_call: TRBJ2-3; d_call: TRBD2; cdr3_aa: CASSLPTGLADPTDTQYF; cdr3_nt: TGCGCCAGCAGCTTACCGACGGGGCTAGCGGACCCCACAGATACGCAGTATTTT
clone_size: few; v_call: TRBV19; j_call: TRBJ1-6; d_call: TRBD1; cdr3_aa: CAKLNTGGLPYNSPLHF; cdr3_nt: TGTGCCAAACTCAACACAGGGGGGCTGCCCTATAATTCACCCCTCCACTTT
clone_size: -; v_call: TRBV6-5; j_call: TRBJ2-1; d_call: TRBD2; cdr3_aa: CASSYSWAGGKENEQFF; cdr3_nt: TGTGCCAGCAGTTACTCGTGGGCGGGAGGGAAGGAAAATGAGCAGTTCTTC
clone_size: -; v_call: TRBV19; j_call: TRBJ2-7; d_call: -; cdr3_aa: CASSFGISYEQYF; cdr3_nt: TGTGCCAGTAGTTTTGGAATCTCCTACGAGCAGTACTTC
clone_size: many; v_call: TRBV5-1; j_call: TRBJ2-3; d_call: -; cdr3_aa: CASSSMGASTDTQYF; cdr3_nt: TGCGCCAGCAGCTCCATGGGGGCTAGCACAGATACGCAGTATTTT
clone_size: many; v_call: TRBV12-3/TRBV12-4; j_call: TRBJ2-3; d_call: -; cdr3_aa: CASNFQGRTDTQYF; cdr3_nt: TGTGCCAGCAATTTCCAGGGACGCACAGATACGCAGTATTTT
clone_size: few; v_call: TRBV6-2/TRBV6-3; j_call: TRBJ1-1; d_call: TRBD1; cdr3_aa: CASSFLSGTGDEAFF; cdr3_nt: TGTGCCAGCAGTTTTCTCTCCGGGACAGGTGATGAAGCTTTCTTT
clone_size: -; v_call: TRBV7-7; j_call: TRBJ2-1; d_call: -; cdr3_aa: CASSTSGLSDEQFF; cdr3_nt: TGTGCTAGCAGCACATCGGGACTCTCTGACGAGCAGTTCTTC
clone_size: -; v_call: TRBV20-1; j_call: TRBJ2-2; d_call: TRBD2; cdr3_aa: CSARDSGRGAGELFF; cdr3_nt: TGCAGTGCTAGAGATTCCGGGAGGGGCGCCGGGGAGCTGTTTTTT
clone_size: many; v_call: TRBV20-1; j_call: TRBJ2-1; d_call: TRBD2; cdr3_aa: CSATQGLFDEQFF; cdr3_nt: TGCAGTGCTACCCAGGGACTATTCGATGAGCAGTTCTTC
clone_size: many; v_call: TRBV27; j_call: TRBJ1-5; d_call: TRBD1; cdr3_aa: CASSLRPRDRANRSNQPQHF; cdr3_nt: TGTGCCAGCAGTTTAAGGCCCCGGGACAGGGCTAACAGGAGCAATCAGCCCCAGCATTTT
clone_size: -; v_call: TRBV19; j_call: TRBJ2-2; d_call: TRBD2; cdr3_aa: CASSTPPGLVTGELFF; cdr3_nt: TGTGCCAGTAGTACACCCCCGGGACTAGTCACCGGGGAGCTGTTTTTT
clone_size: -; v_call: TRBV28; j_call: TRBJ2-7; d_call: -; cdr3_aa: CASMPPHQYEQYF; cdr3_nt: TGTGCCAGCATGCCCCCCCACCAATACGAGCAGTACTTC
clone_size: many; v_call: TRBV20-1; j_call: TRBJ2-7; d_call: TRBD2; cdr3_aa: CSARDRASGSSYEQYF; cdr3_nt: TGCAGTGCTAGAGATAGGGCTAGCGGTAGCTCCTACGAGCAGTACTTC
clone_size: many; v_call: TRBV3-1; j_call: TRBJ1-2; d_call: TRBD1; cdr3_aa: CASSHGQGDGYTF; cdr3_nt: TGTGCCAGCAGCCACGGACAGGGGGATGGCTACACCTTC
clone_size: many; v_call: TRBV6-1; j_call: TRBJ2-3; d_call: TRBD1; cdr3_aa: CASRPQGAGTDTQYF; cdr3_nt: TGTGCCAGCAGGCCACAGGGGGCGGGCACAGATACGCAGTATTTT
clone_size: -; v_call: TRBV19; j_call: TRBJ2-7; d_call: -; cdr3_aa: CASSQGRSEEQYF; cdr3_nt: TGTGCCAGTAGTCAGGGAAGGAGTGAAGAGCAGTACTTC
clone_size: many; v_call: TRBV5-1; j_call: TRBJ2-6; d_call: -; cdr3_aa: CASGHGQSRSGANVLTF; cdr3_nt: TGCGCCAGCGGCCACGGACAGTCCCGCTCTGGGGCCAACGTCCTGACTTTC
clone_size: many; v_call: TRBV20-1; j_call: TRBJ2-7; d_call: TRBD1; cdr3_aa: CSARDLVGQGFYEQYF; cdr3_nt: TGCAGTGCTAGAGATCTGGTCGGACAGGGCTTCTACGAGCAGTACTTC
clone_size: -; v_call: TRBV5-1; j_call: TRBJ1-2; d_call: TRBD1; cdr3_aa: CASSPSGGANYGYTF; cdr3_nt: TGCGCCAGCAGCCCCTCAGGGGGCGCGAACTATGGCTACACCTTC
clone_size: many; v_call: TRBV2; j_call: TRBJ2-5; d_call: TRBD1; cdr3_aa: CASSEGSRGRETQYF; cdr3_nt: TGTGCCAGCAGTGAAGGGTCCAGGGGGCGGGAGACCCAGTACTTC
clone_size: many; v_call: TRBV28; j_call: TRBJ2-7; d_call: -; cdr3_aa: CASSSPGRTYEQYF; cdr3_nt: TGTGCCAGCAGTTCCCCGGGACGGACCTACGAGCAGTACTTC
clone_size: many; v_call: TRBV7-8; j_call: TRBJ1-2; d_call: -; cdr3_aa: CASSARDRTYGYTF; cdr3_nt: TGTGCCAGCAGCGCTAGAGACAGGACCTATGGCTACACCTTC
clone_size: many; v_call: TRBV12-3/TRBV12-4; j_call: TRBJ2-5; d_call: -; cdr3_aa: CASSLYPETQYF; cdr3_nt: TGTGCCAGCAGTTTATATCCTGAGACCCAGTACTTC
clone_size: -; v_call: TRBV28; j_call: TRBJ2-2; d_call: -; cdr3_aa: CASIPSNTGELFF; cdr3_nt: TGTGCCAGCATCCCGAGTAACACCGGGGAGCTGTTTTTT
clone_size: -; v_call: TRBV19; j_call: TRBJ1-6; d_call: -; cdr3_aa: CASTRGQFNSPLHF; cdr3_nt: TGTGCCAGTACCCGGGGGCAGTTCAATTCACCCCTCCACTTT
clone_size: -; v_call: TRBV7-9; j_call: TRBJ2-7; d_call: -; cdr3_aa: CASSLAGMGGYEQYF; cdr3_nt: TGTGCCAGCAGCTTAGCCGGGATGGGGGGATACGAGCAGTACTTC
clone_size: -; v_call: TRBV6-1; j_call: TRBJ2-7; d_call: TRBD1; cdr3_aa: CASRQGVREQYF; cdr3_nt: TGTGCATCTCGACAGGGTGTCCGCGAGCAGTACTTC
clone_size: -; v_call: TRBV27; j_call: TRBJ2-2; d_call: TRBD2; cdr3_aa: CASRRTSGSLNTGELFF; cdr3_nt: TGTGCCAGCCGGAGGACTAGCGGGAGCTTGAACACCGGGGAGCTGTTTTTT
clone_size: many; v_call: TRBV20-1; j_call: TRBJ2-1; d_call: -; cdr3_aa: CSARMHEQFF; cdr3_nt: TGCAGTGCTAGGATGCATGAGCAGTTCTTC
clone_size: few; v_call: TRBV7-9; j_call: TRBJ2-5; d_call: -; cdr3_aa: CASSLEGGIKTQYF; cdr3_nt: TGTGCCAGCAGCTTAGAGGGGGGGATCAAGACCCAGTACTTC
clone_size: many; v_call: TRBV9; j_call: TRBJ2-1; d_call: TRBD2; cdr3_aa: CASSETGTNSYNEQFF; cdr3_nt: TGTGCCAGCAGCGAGACCGGGACTAACTCCTACAATGAGCAGTTCTTC
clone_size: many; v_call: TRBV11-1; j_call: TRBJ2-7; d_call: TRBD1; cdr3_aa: CASSPNRGVEQYF; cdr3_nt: TGTGCCAGCAGCCCCAACAGGGGGGTCGAGCAGTACTTC
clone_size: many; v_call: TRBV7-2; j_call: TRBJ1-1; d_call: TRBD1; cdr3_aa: CASSPRTGHTEAFF; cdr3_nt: TGTGCCAGCAGCCCCCGGACAGGGCACACTGAAGCTTTCTTT
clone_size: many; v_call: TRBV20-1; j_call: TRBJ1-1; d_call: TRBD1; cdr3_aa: CSSRTGDTEAFF; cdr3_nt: TGCAGTTCCAGGACAGGGGACACTGAAGCTTTCTTT
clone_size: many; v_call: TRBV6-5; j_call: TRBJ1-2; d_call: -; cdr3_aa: CASSYRTGVGYTF; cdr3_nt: TGTGCCAGCAGTTACCGGACCGGGGTTGGCTACACCTTC
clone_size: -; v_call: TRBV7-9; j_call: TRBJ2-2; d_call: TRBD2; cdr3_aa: CASSLQGLAGNEGGELFF; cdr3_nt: TGTGCCAGCAGCTTACAAGGACTAGCGGGAAATGAGGGCGGGGAGCTGTTTTTT
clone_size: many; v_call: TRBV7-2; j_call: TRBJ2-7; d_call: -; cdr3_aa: CASSLPASYEQYF; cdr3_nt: TGTGCCAGCAGCTTACCCGCTTCCTACGAGCAGTACTTC
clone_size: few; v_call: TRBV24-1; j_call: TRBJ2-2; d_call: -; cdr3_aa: CATSENQGSRDTGELFF; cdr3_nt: TGTGCCACCAGTGAGAACCAGGGATCTCGGGACACCGGGGAGCTGTTTTTT
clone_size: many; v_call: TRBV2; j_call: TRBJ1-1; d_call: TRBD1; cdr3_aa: CAKQGAGTEAFF; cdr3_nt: TGTGCCAAACAGGGGGCGGGAACTGAAGCTTTCTTT
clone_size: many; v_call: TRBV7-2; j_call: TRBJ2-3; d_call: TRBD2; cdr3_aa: CASSVGLAPFTDTQYF; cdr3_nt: TGTGCCAGCAGCGTCGGACTAGCTCCCTTCACAGATACGCAGTATTTT
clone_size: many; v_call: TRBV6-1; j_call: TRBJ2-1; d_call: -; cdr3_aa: CASSEIPIGGSYNEQFF; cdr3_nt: TGTGCCAGCAGTGAAATCCCAATAGGGGGCTCCTACAATGAGCAGTTCTTC
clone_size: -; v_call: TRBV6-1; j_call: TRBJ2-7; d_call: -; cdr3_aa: CAIAGKSASRYEQYF; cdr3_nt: TGTGCCATAGCCGGAAAGTCAGCCTCCCGCTACGAGCAGTACTTC
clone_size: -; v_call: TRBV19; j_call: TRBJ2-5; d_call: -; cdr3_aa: CASSIGGQQETQYF; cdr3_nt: TGTGCCAGTAGTATCGGGGGACAGCAAGAGACCCAGTACTTC
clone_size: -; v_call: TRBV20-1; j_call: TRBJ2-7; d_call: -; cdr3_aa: CSARVLGGPWEQYF; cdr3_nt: TGCAGTGCTAGAGTTCTGGGGGGCCCCTGGGAGCAGTACTTC
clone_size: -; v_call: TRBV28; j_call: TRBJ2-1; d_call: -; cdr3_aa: CASSKLGEQFF; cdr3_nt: TGTGCCAGCAGTAAACTAGGTGAGCAGTTCTTC